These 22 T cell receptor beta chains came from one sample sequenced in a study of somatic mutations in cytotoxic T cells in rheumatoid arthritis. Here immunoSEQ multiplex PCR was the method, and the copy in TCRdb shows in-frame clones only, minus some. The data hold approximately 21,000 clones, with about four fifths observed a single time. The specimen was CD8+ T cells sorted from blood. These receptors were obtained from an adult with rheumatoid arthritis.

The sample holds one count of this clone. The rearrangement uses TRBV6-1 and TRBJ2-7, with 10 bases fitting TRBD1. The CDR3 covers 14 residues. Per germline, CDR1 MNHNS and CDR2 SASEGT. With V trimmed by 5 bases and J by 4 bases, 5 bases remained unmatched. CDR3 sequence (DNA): TGTGCCAGCAGTCACCGGACAGGGGGTTACGAGCAGTACTTC. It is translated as CASSHRTGGYEQYF.

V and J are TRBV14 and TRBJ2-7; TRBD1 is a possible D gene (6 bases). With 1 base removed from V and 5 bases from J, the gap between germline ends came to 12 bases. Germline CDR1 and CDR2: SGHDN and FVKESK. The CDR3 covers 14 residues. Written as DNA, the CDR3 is TGTGCCAGCAGCCAAGTACAGGGATGGAACGAGCAGTACTTC. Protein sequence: CASSQVQGWNEQYF.

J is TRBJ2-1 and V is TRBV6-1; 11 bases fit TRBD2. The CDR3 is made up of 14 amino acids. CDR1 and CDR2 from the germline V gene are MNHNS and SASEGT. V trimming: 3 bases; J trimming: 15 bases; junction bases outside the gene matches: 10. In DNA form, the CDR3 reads TGTGCCAGCAGTGATCCTAGCGGGGGGTCGAGGGGGTTCTTC. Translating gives CASSDPSGGSRGFF.

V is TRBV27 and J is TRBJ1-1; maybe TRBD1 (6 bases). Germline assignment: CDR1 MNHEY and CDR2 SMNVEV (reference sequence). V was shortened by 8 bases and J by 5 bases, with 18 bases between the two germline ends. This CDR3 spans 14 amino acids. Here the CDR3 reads CASRDGGAGTEAFF. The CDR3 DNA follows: TGTGCCAGCCGCGACGGGGGGGCTGGGACTGAAGCTTTCTTT.

The CDR3 nucleotides read TGTGCCAGCAGTTCTCGGCTAGCCAAAAACATTCAGTACTTC. Translating gives CASSSRLAKNIQYF. This sequence joins TRBV27 and TRBJ2-4, with unresolved D. The CDR3 has 14 residues. The germline V gene has CDR1 MNHEY and CDR2 SMNVEV (reference sequence). Trimming stripped 4 bases from V and 0 bases from J, with 7 bases between.

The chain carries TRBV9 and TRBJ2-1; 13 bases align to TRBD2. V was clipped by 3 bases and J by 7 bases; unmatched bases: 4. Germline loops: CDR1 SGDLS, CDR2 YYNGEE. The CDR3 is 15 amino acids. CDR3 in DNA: TGTGCCAGCAGCGAACTAGCGGGGGGGCCGAATGAGCAGTTCTTC. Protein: CASSELAGGPNEQFF.

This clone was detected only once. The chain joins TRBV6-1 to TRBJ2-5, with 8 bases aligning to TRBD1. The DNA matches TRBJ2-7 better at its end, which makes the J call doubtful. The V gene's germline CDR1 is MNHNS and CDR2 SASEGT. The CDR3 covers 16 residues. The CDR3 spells CASSGPPGQASYEQYF. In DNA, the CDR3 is TGTGCCAGCAGTGGTCCCCCGGGACAGGCCTCCTACGAGCAGTACTTC.

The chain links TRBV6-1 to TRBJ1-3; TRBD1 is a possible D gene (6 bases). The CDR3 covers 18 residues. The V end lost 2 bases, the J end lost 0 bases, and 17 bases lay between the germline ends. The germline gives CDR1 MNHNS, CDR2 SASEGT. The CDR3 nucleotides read TGTGCCAGCAGTGAACTTCTTGGGACGGGGGCCTCTGGAAACACCATATATTTT. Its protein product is CASSELLGTGASGNTIYF.

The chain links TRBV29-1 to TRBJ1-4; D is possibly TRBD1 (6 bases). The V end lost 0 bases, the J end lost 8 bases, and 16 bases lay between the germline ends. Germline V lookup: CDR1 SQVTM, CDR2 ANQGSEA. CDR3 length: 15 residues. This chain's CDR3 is CSVEEGAPRGEKLFF. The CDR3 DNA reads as TGCAGCGTTGAAGAGGGGGCACCGCGTGGGGAAAAACTGTTTTTT.

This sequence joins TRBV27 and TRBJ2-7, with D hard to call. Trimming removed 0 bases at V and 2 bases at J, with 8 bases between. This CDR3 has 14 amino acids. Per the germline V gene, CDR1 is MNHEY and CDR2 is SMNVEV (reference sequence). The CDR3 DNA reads TGTGCCAGCAGTTTATCCGGCAGAACCTACGAGCAGTACTTC. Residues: CASSLSGRTYEQYF.

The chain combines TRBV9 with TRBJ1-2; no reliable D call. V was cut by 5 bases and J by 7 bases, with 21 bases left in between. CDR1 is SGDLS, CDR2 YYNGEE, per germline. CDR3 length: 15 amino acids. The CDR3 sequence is CASSSWETAPRGYTF. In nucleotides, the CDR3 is TGTGCCAGCAGTTCGTGGGAGACGGCGCCTCGTGGCTACACCTTC.

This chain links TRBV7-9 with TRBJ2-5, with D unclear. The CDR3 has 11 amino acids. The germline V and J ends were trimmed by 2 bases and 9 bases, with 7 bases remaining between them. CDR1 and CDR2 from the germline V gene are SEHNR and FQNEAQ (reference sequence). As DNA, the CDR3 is TGTGCCAGCAGCTTAACTCCCCCCCAGTACTTC. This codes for CASSLTPPQYF.

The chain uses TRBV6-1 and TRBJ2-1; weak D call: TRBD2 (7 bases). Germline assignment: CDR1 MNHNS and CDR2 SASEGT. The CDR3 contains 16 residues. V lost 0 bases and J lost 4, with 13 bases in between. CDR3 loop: CASSEAGGGGYNEQFF. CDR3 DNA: TGTGCCAGCAGTGAAGCCGGAGGGGGAGGGTACAATGAGCAGTTCTTC.

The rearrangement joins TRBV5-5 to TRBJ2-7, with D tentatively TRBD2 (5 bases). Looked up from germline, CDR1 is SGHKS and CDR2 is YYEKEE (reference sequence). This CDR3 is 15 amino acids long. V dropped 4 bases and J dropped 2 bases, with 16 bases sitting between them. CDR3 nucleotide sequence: TGTGCCAGCAGCCATCGACCGGGGTTTGCCTACGAGCAGTACTTC. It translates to CASSHRPGFAYEQYF.

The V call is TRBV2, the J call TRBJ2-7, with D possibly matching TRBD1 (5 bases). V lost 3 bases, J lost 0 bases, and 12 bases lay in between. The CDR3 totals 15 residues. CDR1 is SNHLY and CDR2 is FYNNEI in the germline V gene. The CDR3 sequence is CASSDIGVLSYEQYF. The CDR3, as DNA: TGTGCCAGCAGTGATATAGGGGTCCTCTCCTACGAGCAGTACTTC.

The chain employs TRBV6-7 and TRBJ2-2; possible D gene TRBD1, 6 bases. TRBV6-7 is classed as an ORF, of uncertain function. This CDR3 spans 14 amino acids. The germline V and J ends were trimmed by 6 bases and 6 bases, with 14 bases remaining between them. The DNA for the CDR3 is TGTGCCAGCAGACACAGGGCGCCCCCCGGGGAGCTGTTTTTT. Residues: CASRHRAPPGELFF.

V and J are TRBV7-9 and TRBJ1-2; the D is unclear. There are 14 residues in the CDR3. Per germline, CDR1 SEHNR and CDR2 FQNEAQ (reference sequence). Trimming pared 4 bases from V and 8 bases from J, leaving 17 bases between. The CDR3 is CASSSLGLEGGYTF. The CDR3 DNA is TGTGCCAGCAGCTCCCTCGGGTTGGAGGGAGGCTACACCTTC. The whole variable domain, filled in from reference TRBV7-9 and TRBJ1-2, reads DTGVSQNPRHKITKRGQNVTFRCDPISEHNRLYWYRQTLGQGPEFLTYFQNEAQLEKSRLLSDRFSAERPKGSFSTLEIQRTEQGDSAMYLCASSSLGLEGGYTFGSGTRLTVV.

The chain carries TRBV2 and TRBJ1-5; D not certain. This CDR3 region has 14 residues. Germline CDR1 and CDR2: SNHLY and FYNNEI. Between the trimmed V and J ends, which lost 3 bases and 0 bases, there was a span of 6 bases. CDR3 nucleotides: TGTGCCAGCAGTGAGGATTATAGCAATCAGCCCCAGCATTTT. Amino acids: CASSEDYSNQPQHF.

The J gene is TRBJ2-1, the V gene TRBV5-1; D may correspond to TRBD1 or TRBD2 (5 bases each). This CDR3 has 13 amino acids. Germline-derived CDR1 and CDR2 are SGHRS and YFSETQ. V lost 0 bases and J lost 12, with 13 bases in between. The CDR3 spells CASSLDRGRGQFF. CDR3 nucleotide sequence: TGCGCCAGCAGCTTGGATCGGGGCCGAGGGCAGTTCTTC. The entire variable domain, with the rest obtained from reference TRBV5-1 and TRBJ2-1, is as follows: KAGVTQTPRYLIKTRGQQVTLSCSPISGHRSVSWYQQTPGQGLQFLFEYFSETQRNKGNFPGRFSGRQFSNSRSEMNVSTLELGDSALYLCASSLDRGRGQFFGPGTRLTVL.

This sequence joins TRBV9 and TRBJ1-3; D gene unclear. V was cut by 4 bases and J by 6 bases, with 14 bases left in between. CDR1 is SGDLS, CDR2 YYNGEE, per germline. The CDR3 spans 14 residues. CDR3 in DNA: TGTGCCAGCAGCTCACTCGAGGGCGAAAACACCATATATTTT. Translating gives CASSSLEGENTIYF.

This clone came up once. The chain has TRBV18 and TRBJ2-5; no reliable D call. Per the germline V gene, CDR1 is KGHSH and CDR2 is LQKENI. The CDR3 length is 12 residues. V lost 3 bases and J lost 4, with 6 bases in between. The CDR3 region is CASSPPGETQYF. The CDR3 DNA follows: TGTGCCAGCTCACCCCCCGGAGAGACCCAGTACTTC.

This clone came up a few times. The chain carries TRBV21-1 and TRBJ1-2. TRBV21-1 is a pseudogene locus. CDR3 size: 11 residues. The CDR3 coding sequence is TGTGCCAACGGGATCTCTCGGAGCTACACCTTC. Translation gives CANGISRSYTF.